This TCR beta chain was identified in a study of T cell repertoires in cytomegalovirus infection. Comment on this clonotype: This is likely a read error, given that the CDR3 carries no conserved phenylalanine or tryptophan at its end.

In TCRdb, the reads were re-called with MiXCR into one record per CDR3 protein. The sample records 560,000 or so distinct CDR3 sequences, about 15% being singletons. CDR1 and CDR2 from the germline V gene are MNHNY and SVGAGI (reference sequence). The germline V and J ends were trimmed by 3 bases and 2 bases, with 2 bases remaining between them. This CDR3 spans 11 amino acids. Sequencing input: CD8+ T cells from PBMCs. V usage is TRBV6-6 and J usage is TRBJ2-7; D is unresolved. This clonotype originated in a human donor in good health (CMV status not recorded). Some clones in this sample may be carry-over from other donors' samples. The CDR3 loop reads CASSYTYEQYL. CDR3 coding DNA: TGTGCCAGCAGTTATACCTACGAGCAGTACTTA.